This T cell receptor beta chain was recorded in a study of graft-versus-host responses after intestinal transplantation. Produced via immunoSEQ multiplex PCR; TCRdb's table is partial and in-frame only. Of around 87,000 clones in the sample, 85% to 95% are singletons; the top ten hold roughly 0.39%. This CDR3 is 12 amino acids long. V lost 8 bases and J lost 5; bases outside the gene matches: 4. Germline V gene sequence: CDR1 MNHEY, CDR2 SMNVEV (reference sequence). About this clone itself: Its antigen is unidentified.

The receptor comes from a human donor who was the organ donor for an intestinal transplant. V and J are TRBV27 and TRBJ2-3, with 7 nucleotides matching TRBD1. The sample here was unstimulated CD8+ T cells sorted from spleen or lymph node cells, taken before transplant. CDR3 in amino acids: CASGDRVDTQYF. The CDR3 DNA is TGTGCCAGCGGCGACAGGGTAGATACGCAGTATTTT.